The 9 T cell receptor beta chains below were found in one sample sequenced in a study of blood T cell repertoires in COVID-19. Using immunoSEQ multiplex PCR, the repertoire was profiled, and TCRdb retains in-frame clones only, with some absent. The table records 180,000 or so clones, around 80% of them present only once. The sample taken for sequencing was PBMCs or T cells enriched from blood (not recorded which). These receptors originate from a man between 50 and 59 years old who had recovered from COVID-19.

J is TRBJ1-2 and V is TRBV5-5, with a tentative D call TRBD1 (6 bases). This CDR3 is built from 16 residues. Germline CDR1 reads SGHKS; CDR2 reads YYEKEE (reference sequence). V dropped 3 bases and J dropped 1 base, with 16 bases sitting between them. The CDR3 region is CASSSIGQRSNYGYTF. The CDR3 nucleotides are TGTGCCAGCAGCTCAATAGGACAGAGAAGTAACTATGGCTACACCTTC.

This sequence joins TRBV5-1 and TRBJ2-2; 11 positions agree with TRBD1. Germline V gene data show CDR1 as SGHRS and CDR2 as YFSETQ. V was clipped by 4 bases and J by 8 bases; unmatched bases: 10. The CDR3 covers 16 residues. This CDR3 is CASSQPGQGVLGELFF. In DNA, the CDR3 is TGCGCCAGCAGCCAACCGGGACAGGGGGTGCTTGGGGAGCTGTTTTTT.

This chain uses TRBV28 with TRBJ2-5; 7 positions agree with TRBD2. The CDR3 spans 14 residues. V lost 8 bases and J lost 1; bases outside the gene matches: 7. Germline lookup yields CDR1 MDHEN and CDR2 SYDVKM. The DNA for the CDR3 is TGTGCCAGCCACCCAGCGGGGTTCCAAGAGACCCAGTACTTC. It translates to CASHPAGFQETQYF.

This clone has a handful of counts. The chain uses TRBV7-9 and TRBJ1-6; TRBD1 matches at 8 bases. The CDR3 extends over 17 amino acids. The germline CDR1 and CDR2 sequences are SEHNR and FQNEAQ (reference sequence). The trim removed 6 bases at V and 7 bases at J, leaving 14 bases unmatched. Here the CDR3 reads CASRPRGGTGSNSPLHF. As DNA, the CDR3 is TGTGCCAGCAGGCCCCGAGGCGGGACAGGCAGCAATTCACCCCTCCACTTT.

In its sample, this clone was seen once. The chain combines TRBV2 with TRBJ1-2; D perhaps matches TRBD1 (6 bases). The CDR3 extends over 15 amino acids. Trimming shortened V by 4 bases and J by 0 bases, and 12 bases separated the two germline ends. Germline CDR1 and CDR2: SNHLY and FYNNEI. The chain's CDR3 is CASSGSRTANYGYTF. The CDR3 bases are TGTGCCAGCAGTGGTTCCCGGACAGCTAACTATGGCTACACCTTC.

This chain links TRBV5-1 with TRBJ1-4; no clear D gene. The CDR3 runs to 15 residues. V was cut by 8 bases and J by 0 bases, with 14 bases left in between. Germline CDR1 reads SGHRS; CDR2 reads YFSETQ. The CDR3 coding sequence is TGCGCCAGTCGCTCTATGCCCGCAACTAATGAAAAACTGTTTTTT. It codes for CASRSMPATNEKLFF.

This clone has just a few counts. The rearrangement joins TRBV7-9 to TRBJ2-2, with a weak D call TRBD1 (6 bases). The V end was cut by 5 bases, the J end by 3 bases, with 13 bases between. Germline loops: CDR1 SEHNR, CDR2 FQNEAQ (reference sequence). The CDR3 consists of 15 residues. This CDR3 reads CASSLRSGDTGELFF. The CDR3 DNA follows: TGTGCCAGCAGCCTGAGGTCAGGGGACACCGGGGAGCTGTTTTTT.

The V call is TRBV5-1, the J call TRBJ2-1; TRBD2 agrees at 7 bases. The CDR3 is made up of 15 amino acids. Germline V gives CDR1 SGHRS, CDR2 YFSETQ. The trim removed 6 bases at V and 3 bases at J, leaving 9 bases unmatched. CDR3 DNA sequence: TGCGCCAGCAAGCTCGCCAGCGGGGTCTACAATGAGCAGTTCTTC. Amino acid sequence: CASKLASGVYNEQFF.

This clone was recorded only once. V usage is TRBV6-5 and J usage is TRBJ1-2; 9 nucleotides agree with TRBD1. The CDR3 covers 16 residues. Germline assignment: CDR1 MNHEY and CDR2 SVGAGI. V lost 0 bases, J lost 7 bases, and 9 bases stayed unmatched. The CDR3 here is CASSYSGPGQGGGYTF. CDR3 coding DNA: TGTGCCAGCAGTTACTCGGGTCCGGGACAGGGAGGTGGCTACACCTTC.